One sample yielded the 21 T cell receptor beta chains listed below, sequenced in a study of blood T cell repertoires in COVID-19. Data came from immunoSEQ multiplex PCR; TCRdb stores just in-frame clones and leaves some out. The sample holds about 300,000 clones, about 83% seen once. The sequenced sample consisted of peripheral blood. Receptors originate from a woman between 45 and 65 years old with acute or convalescent COVID-19.

The CDR3 loop is CASSSLGGVAYEQYF. CDR3 sequence (DNA): TGTGCCAGCAGTTCCTTGGGGGGAGTCGCCTACGAGCAGTACTTC. This rearrangement joins TRBV27 to TRBJ2-7; a weak D match, TRBD2 (6 bases). There are 15 residues in the CDR3. The V and J ends lost 4 bases and 2 bases respectively, with 15 bases between them. CDR1 and CDR2 (germline): MNHEY, SMNVEV (reference sequence).

The V and J genes are TRBV9 and TRBJ2-1; no firm D call. V shed 0 bases and J shed 0 bases, with 7 bases lying between them. From germline, CDR1 is SGDLS and CDR2 YYNGEE. The CDR3 spans 15 residues. The CDR3 nucleotides read TGTGCCAGCAGCGTAGCCCATAGCTCCTACAATGAGCAGTTCTTC. Translating gives CASSVAHSSYNEQFF.

The rearrangement joins TRBV27 to TRBJ1-4; the match to TRBD1 covers 7 bases. CDR1 is MNHEY and CDR2 is SMNVEV in the germline V gene (reference sequence). The CDR3 runs 15 residues. V shed 6 bases, J shed 0 bases, and the junction held 4 bases outside the gene matches. The CDR3 nucleotides read TGTGCCAGCAGCGGGACAGAAACAACTAATGAAAAACTGTTTTTT. Translated: CASSGTETTNEKLFF.

This chain uses TRBV24-1 with TRBJ1-5; possibly TRBD1 for D (6 bases). This CDR3 comprises 15 residues. The germline CDR1 and CDR2 sequences are KGHDR and SFDVKD. Trimming took 1 base from V and 6 from J, leaving 12 bases between them. Here the CDR3 DNA reads TGTGCCACCAGTGATTTTGGCAGGGGCGGTCAGCCCCAGCATTTT. Its protein is CATSDFGRGGQPQHF.

This sequence joins TRBV19 and TRBJ1-3, with unresolved D. Trimming stripped 5 bases from V and 7 bases from J, with 12 bases between. CDR1 and CDR2 from the germline V gene are LNHDA and SQIVND (reference sequence). The CDR3 sequence is 13 residues long. The CDR3 sequence: CASSSGNKNTIYF. The CDR3 coding sequence is TGTGCCAGTAGTTCGGGGAACAAGAACACCATATATTTT.

The chain couples TRBV5-1 to TRBJ2-5; D gene ambiguous. This CDR3 has 11 amino acids. The ends were cut back, 3 bases at V and 2 bases at J, with 2 bases in the middle. From germline, CDR1 is SGHRS and CDR2 YFSETQ. The DNA for the CDR3 is TGCGCCAGCAGCTCACAAGAGACCCAGTACTTC. This codes for CASSSQETQYF.

The chain employs TRBV5-1 and TRBJ2-1; 10 bases are a match to TRBD1. Germline values: CDR1 SGHRS, CDR2 YFSETQ. The CDR3 is 14 residues long. V lost 1 base and J lost 10; bases outside the gene matches: 5. DNA of the CDR3: TGCGCCAGCAGCTTGTGGGACAGGGGAAAGGAGCAGTTCTTC. Translating gives CASSLWDRGKEQFF.

The rearrangement uses TRBV6-5 and TRBJ1-4; 8 positions match TRBD1. V lost 0 bases, J lost 10 bases, and 10 bases stayed unmatched. The length of the CDR3 is 16 residues. CDR1 and CDR2 from the germline V gene are MNHEY and SVGAGI. CDR3 sequence: CASSYSTGQGRGKLFF. Written as DNA, the CDR3 is TGTGCCAGCAGTTACTCGACCGGACAGGGCAGGGGAAAACTGTTTTTT.

The J gene is TRBJ1-1, the V gene TRBV7-2; D is perhaps TRBD1 (6 bases). The CDR3 is made up of 14 amino acids. The V gene's germline CDR1 is SGHTA and CDR2 FQGNSA. Trimming stripped 4 bases from V and 3 bases from J, with 12 bases between. The CDR3 protein is CASSYFGQYTEAFF. The CDR3 nucleotides read TGTGCCAGCAGCTATTTTGGACAGTACACTGAAGCTTTCTTT.

The V gene is TRBV27, the J gene TRBJ1-1, with TRBD1 identical over 7 bases. The V and J ends lost 0 bases and 11 bases, in that order; junction bases with no gene match: 15. This CDR3 is 16 amino acids long. Germline-derived CDR1 and CDR2 are MNHEY and SMNVEV (reference sequence). CDR3: CASSLSWDRGLLRAFF. The DNA for the CDR3 is TGTGCCAGCAGTTTATCGTGGGACAGAGGATTGTTAAGGGCTTTCTTT.

The count of this clone is one. This chain connects TRBV14 to TRBJ1-6; TRBD1 might be the D (5 bases). This CDR3 comprises 11 residues. Germline-derived CDR1 and CDR2 are SGHDN and FVKESK. V was pared by 4 bases and J by 12 bases, with 7 bases between. The DNA of the CDR3 is TGTGCCAGCAGCCCGGGGGGACCCCTCCACTTT. It codes for CASSPGGPLHF. The variable domain in full, completed from reference TRBV14 and TRBJ1-6, reads EAGVTQFPSHSVIEKGQTVTLRCDPISGHDNLYWYRRVMGKEIKFLLHFVKESKQDESGMPNNRFLAERTGGTYSTLKVQPAELEDSGVYFCASSPGGPLHFGNGTRLTVT.

The chain uses TRBV10-3 and TRBJ2-1, with TRBD2 as a possible D gene (6 bases). CDR1 is ENHRY and CDR2 is SYGVKD in the germline V gene. The CDR3 contains 14 residues. With 2 bases removed from V and 5 bases from J, the gap between germline ends came to 10 bases. The CDR3 region has the DNA TGTGCCATCAGTGAGCCGGGACTGGACAATGAGCAGTTCTTC. This sequence encodes CAISEPGLDNEQFF.

This clone was observed a few times. CDR3 residues: CASSLPQGWGTGELFF. The CDR3 DNA follows: TGTGCCAGCAGTTTACCACAGGGGTGGGGCACCGGGGAGCTGTTTTTT. The chain joins TRBV27 to TRBJ2-2, with 7 bases identical to TRBD1. The CDR3 runs 16 residues. V trimming: 2 bases; J trimming: 4 bases; junction bases outside the gene matches: 7. CDR1 is MNHEY and CDR2 is SMNVEV in the germline V gene (reference sequence).

This clone showed up just once. The chain is built from TRBV4-3 and TRBJ2-3; TRBD1 agrees at 11 bases. This CDR3 has 15 amino acids. V was pared by 4 bases and J by 5 bases, with 5 bases of the junction left unmatched. In germline, CDR1 is LGHNA, CDR2 YSLEER. CDR3 amino acids: CASSRTGGEGDTQYF. The CDR3 coding sequence is TGCGCCAGCAGCCGGACAGGGGGCGAGGGAGATACGCAGTATTTT.

This sequence joins TRBV4-1 and TRBJ2-4; no clear D gene. V shed 0 bases and J shed 0 bases, with 9 bases lying between them. CDR1 and CDR2 (germline): MGHRA, YSYEKL. The CDR3 runs 16 residues. The CDR3 is CASSQEDRAAKNIQYF. CDR3 DNA: TGCGCCAGCAGCCAAGAAGATAGAGCAGCCAAAAACATTCAGTACTTC.

V gene TRBV2 combines with J gene TRBJ1-3; D might be TRBD1 (5 bases). There are 14 residues in the CDR3. The germline V gene encodes CDR1 SNHLY and CDR2 FYNNEI. Deletions cut 2 bases from V and 9 bases from J, with 14 bases between. CDR3 coding DNA: TGTGCCAGCAGTGAAAGGGACTGGGAGGCCACCATATATTTT. Encoded protein: CASSERDWEATIYF. The whole variable domain, filled in from reference TRBV2 and TRBJ1-3, reads EPEVTQTPSHQVTQMGQEVILRCVPISNHLYFYWYRQILGQKVEFLVSFYNNEISEKSEIFDDQFSVERPDGSNFTLKIRSTKLEDSAMYFCASSERDWEATIYFGEGSWLTVV.

The chain combines TRBV11-2 with TRBJ2-7, with TRBD1 matching 11 bases. This CDR3 spans 16 amino acids. J was trimmed by 6 bases and V by 3 bases; bases with no gene match: 10. Germline V gene data show CDR1 as SGHAT and CDR2 as FQNNGV. CDR3 DNA sequence: TGTGCCAGCAGCTTGTCTTATGGGACAGGGGGTGGCGAGCAGTACTTC. Amino acids: CASSLSYGTGGGEQYF.

The chain carries TRBV9 and TRBJ2-2, with D perhaps TRBD2 (5 bases). Germline V gene data show CDR1 as SGDLS and CDR2 as YYNGEE. V lost 4 bases and J lost 5, with 15 bases in between. This CDR3 spans 15 amino acids. The CDR3, as DNA: TGTGCCAGCAGCCCCCCCGGGATGGGGACCGGGGAGCTGTTTTTT. This translates into CASSPPGMGTGELFF.

V gene TRBV7-2 combines with J gene TRBJ1-2; D is uncertain. CDR1 and CDR2 (germline): SGHTA, FQGNSA. Trimming shortened V by 1 base and J by 8 bases, and 11 bases separated the two germline ends. The CDR3 is 13 amino acids. The CDR3 sequence: CASSLDGLVGYTF. Written as DNA, the CDR3 is TGTGCCAGCAGCTTAGACGGTTTGGTGGGCTACACCTTC.

J is TRBJ1-2 and V is TRBV11-1; 8 bases fit TRBD1. The CDR3 has 15 residues. Trimming took 5 bases from V and 2 from J; bases not matched to a gene: 7. CDR1 is SGHAT, CDR2 FQDESV, per germline (reference sequence). In DNA form, the CDR3 reads TGTGCCAGCAGCGCTGGACAGGGACCAAACTATGGCTACACCTTC. It yields the protein CASSAGQGPNYGYTF.

V usage is TRBV5-4 and J usage is TRBJ2-3, with D unclear. The germline gives CDR1 SGHNT, CDR2 YYREEE (reference sequence). There are 15 residues in the CDR3. The V gene lost 3 bases and the J gene lost 0 bases, with 11 bases spanning the gap. This CDR3 reads CASSSPTASTDTQYF. CDR3 nucleotide sequence: TGTGCCAGCAGCTCCCCGACTGCTAGCACAGATACGCAGTATTTT.